The 26 T cell receptor beta chains below were found in one sample sequenced in a study of blood T cell repertoires in COVID-19. The repertoire was sequenced with immunoSEQ multiplex PCR; TCRdb's copy has only in-frame clones and lacks some. The data hold about 150,000 clones, with about 79% observed a single time. Sequencing was carried out using peripheral blood. Receptor source: a woman aged 60-70 years with acute or convalescent COVID-19.

The CDR3 coding sequence is TGTGCCAGCAGTGAATCGGCTAGCGGGGGTTGGTCAGATACGCAGTATTTT. Translation gives CASSESASGGWSDTQYF. The chain is built from TRBV6-1 and TRBJ2-3, with 10 bases that match TRBD2. J lost 4 bases, V lost 2 bases, and 9 bases had no gene match. This CDR3 contains 17 residues. Germline CDR1 reads MNHNS; CDR2 reads SASEGT.

This clone appeared a few times. The rearrangement links TRBV27 to TRBJ1-6, with unresolved D. V lost 5 bases to trimming and J lost 2 bases, with 16 bases between them. Germline CDR1 is MNHEY and CDR2 is SMNVEV (reference sequence). The CDR3 consists of 17 residues. The CDR3 region has the DNA TGTGCCAGCAGTCCCCCCCGGGGTATTGCCTATAATTCACCCCTCCACTTT. It translates to CASSPPRGIAYNSPLHF.

This clone was detected only once. V is TRBV6-2 or TRBV6-3 and J is TRBJ1-1; D not resolved. Germline V CDR1 and CDR2: MNHEY, SVGEGT. The germline V and J ends were trimmed by 5 bases and 6 bases, with 13 bases remaining between them. This CDR3 spans 13 amino acids. CDR3 in amino acids: CASSGQVFAEAFF. The CDR3 DNA is TGTGCCAGCAGTGGTCAGGTTTTTGCTGAAGCTTTCTTT.

A single count supports this clone. The chain carries TRBV19 and TRBJ2-4; 11 nucleotides agree with TRBD1. Germline CDR1 and CDR2: LNHDA and SQIVND (reference sequence). The length of the CDR3 is 15 residues. The ends lost 3 bases at V and 8 bases at J; junction bases unmatched: 6. CDR3 amino acids: CASSISGQGADIQYF. The CDR3 nucleotides read TGTGCCAGTAGTATTTCCGGACAGGGGGCAGACATTCAGTACTTC.

The V and J genes are TRBV27 and TRBJ1-1; D unclear. V lost 8 bases to trimming and J lost 1 base, with 14 bases between them. Germline CDR1 is MNHEY and CDR2 is SMNVEV (reference sequence). The CDR3 has 14 amino acids. CDR3 in amino acids: CASRLDMGNTEAFF. The CDR3 nucleotides are TGTGCCAGCCGCCTCGACATGGGGAACACTGAAGCTTTCTTT.

This chain uses TRBV27 with TRBJ1-5; D is unclear. This CDR3 has 15 residues. Germline V gives CDR1 MNHEY, CDR2 SMNVEV (reference sequence). The V gene lost 0 bases and the J gene lost 0 bases, with 6 bases spanning the gap. The CDR3 loop reads CASSLSRGSNQPQHF. CDR3 nucleotides: TGTGCCAGCAGTTTATCCCGGGGTAGCAATCAGCCCCAGCATTTT.

The chain combines TRBV13 with TRBJ2-7; no reliable D call. Germline lookup yields CDR1 PRHDT and CDR2 FYEKMQ (reference sequence). V was clipped by 5 bases and J by 2 bases, with 13 bases between them. There are 14 residues in the CDR3. The CDR3 region is CASSLPERPYEQYF. DNA for the CDR3: TGTGCCAGCAGCCTCCCAGAGCGCCCCTACGAGCAGTACTTC.

This clone was counted only a few times. The V and J genes are TRBV27 and TRBJ2-1, with TRBD2 matching over 12 bases. Losses at the gene ends were 4 bases for V and 16 bases for J; bases not matched to a gene: 11. This CDR3 is built from 14 residues. Germline lookup yields CDR1 MNHEY and CDR2 SMNVEV (reference sequence). Here the CDR3 DNA reads TGTGCCAGCAGTTCCGGCGGACTAGCGGGGTTTTTTTTCTTC. Translated, it gives CASSSGGLAGFFFF.

V is TRBV7-9 and J is TRBJ1-4; D ambiguous. Between the trimmed V and J ends, which lost 1 base and 4 bases, there was a span of 13 bases. Germline-derived CDR1 and CDR2 are SEHNR and FQNEAQ (reference sequence). The CDR3 has 16 amino acids. The CDR3 reads CASSLGEAALNEKLFF. Written as DNA, the CDR3 is TGTGCCAGCAGCTTAGGGGAGGCAGCCCTTAATGAAAAACTGTTTTTT.

CDR3 in DNA: TGTGCCAGCAGCTTAAGACAGGGGGCCCAAGAGACCCAGTACTTC. Protein product: CASSLRQGAQETQYF. The chain uses TRBV7-9 and TRBJ2-5, with 10 bases lining up with TRBD1. With 2 bases clipped from V and 1 base from J, the junction kept 1 base outside the gene matches. Germline V gene sequence: CDR1 SEHNR, CDR2 FQNEAQ (reference sequence). The CDR3 totals 15 residues.

The table lists this clone with a few counts. V usage is TRBV18 and J usage is TRBJ1-3; D might be TRBD1 (5 bases). Trimming removed 5 bases at V and 0 bases at J, with 8 bases between. Germline values: CDR1 KGHSH, CDR2 LQKENI. This CDR3 has 14 residues. The CDR3 nucleotides read TGTGCCAGCTCAGACAGCTACTCTGGAAACACCATATATTTT. It specifies CASSDSYSGNTIYF.

The table lists this clone with a few counts. The V and J genes are TRBV2 and TRBJ1-2; D possibly corresponds to TRBD1 (6 bases). CDR1 and CDR2 from the germline V gene are SNHLY and FYNNEI. CDR3 length equals 16 residues. V dropped 2 bases and J dropped 8 bases, with 21 bases sitting between them. The CDR3, as DNA: TGTGCCAGCAGTGAATTCCAGGGGCCGCGGGTCGGCGGCTACACCTTC. Amino acid sequence: CASSEFQGPRVGGYTF.

To note about this clone: Other nucleotide sequences in the sample specify the same CDR3. The V gene is TRBV3-1 (or the pseudogene TRBV3-2), the J gene TRBJ2-2; D is uncertain. The CDR3 spans 14 residues. Per germline, CDR1 LGHDT and CDR2 YNNKEL (reference sequence). V was trimmed by 3 bases and J by 0 bases, leaving 5 bases between them. The CDR3 is CASSQSPNTGELFF. The CDR3 DNA is TGTGCCAGCAGCCAGAGCCCGAACACCGGGGAGCTGTTTTTT.

CDR3 residues: CASSLVAGGQYEQYF. Here the CDR3 DNA reads TGTGCCAGCAGCTTAGTAGCGGGGGGGCAATACGAGCAGTACTTC. The chain is built from TRBV7-2 and TRBJ2-7, with TRBD2 matching 11 bases. Germline V gene lookup returns CDR1 SGHTA and CDR2 FQGNSA. CDR3 length: 15 amino acids. The trim removed 1 base at V and 4 bases at J, leaving 3 bases unmatched.

This chain joins TRBV19 and TRBJ1-3, with a weak D call TRBD1 (5 bases). The CDR3 has 16 residues. The germline V and J ends were trimmed by 5 bases and 0 bases, with 14 bases remaining between them. The germline CDR1 and CDR2 sequences are LNHDA and SQIVND (reference sequence). CDR3 residues: CASSPEGPRSGNTIYF. In DNA, the CDR3 is TGTGCCAGTAGTCCGGAGGGACCTCGCTCTGGAAACACCATATATTTT.

The CDR3 DNA reads TGTGCCAGCAGCTTAAACAGGAACTATGGCTACACCTTC. This encodes CASSLNRNYGYTF. V and J are TRBV7-6 and TRBJ1-2, with D tentatively TRBD1 (5 bases). Germline V gene data show CDR1 as SGHVS and CDR2 as FNYEAQ. V was cut by 2 bases and J by 2 bases, with 6 bases left in between. This CDR3 region has 13 residues.

In this sample, this clone turned up a few times. Other DNA sequences of this sample code for an identical CDR3. The chain has TRBV6-5 and TRBJ1-5, with no clear D. The CDR3 loop spans 15 amino acids. Deletions cut 0 bases from V and 0 bases from J, with 6 bases between. Germline CDR1 MNHEY, CDR2 SVGAGI. The DNA of the CDR3 is TGTGCCAGCAGTTACTCGAGGTATAGCAATCAGCCCCAGCATTTT. Its translation: CASSYSRYSNQPQHF.

This chain joins TRBV4-1 and TRBJ2-7, with D possibly matching TRBD2 (5 bases). Germline V gene lookup returns CDR1 MGHRA and CDR2 YSYEKL. Trimming shortened V by 3 bases and J by 5 bases, and 20 bases separated the two germline ends. The CDR3 extends over 16 amino acids. This CDR3 reads CASSHPYPGTVHEQYF. CDR3 in DNA: TGCGCCAGCAGCCACCCCTACCCGGGAACGGTCCACGAGCAGTACTTC.

This chain joins TRBV9 and TRBJ1-3; D remains unclear. The CDR3 sequence is 16 residues long. The V end was cut by 1 base, the J end by 0 bases, with 11 bases between. From germline, CDR1 is SGDLS and CDR2 YYNGEE. CDR3 coding DNA: TGTGCCAGCAGCGTAACAGAAGACCACTCTGGAAACACCATATATTTT. This codes for CASSVTEDHSGNTIYF.

The rearrangement joins TRBV19 to TRBJ2-7; TRBD1 agrees at 9 bases. The CDR3 is 14 residues long. Trimming at V came to 5 bases and at J to 2 bases, leaving 4 bases not matched to a gene. Germline V gene data show CDR1 as LNHDA and CDR2 as SQIVND (reference sequence). CDR3 sequence reads: CASSLGQGPYEQYF. CDR3 DNA: TGTGCCAGTAGTCTGGGACAGGGACCCTACGAGCAGTACTTC.

The chain has TRBV5-4 and TRBJ2-5, with D possibly being TRBD2 (7 bases). Trimming pared 0 bases from V and 4 bases from J, leaving 13 bases between. This CDR3 comprises 15 residues. Looked up from germline, CDR1 is SGHNT and CDR2 is YYREEE (reference sequence). The CDR3 is CASSLAPGGLETQYF. The CDR3 DNA reads as TGTGCCAGCAGCTTGGCACCGGGGGGCCTAGAGACCCAGTACTTC.

This sequence joins TRBV7-2 and TRBJ1-5; 8 bases are shared with TRBD1. The V gene's germline CDR1 is SGHTA and CDR2 FQGNSA. The CDR3 runs to 13 residues. Trimming removed 6 bases from V and 7 bases from J; junction bases left unmatched: 5. The CDR3 DNA reads as TGTGCCAGCAGTCGGGACAGGTTCCAGCCCCAGCATTTT. Amino acid sequence: CASSRDRFQPQHF.

This clone has more than one count but fewer than ten. The chain is built from TRBV2 and TRBJ1-3; TRBD1 might be the D (5 bases). Germline V gives CDR1 SNHLY, CDR2 FYNNEI. The CDR3 contains 15 residues. Deletions cut 8 bases from V and 4 bases from J, with 18 bases between. The CDR3 nucleotides read TGTGCCAGCGACCCCGGCGGGGGGATGGGAAACACCATATATTTT. As protein: CASDPGGGMGNTIYF.

The rearrangement joins TRBV6-4 to TRBJ2-7; 8 positions agree with TRBD2. Germline V gene lookup returns CDR1 MRHNA and CDR2 SNTAGT. This CDR3 is built from 14 residues. Losses at the gene ends were 3 bases for V and 2 bases for J; bases not matched to a gene: 3. Here the CDR3 DNA reads TGTGCCAGCAGTGAAGATAGCGGGACCTACGAGCAGTACGTC. Translated, it gives CASSEDSGTYEQYV.

In its sample, this clone was seen a few times. The chain carries TRBV19 and TRBJ1-5; 9 bases map to TRBD1. Unmatched junction bases numbered 6, after V lost 5 bases and J lost 4 bases. The CDR3 extends over 15 amino acids. Germline V gene sequence: CDR1 LNHDA, CDR2 SQIVND (reference sequence). CDR3 residues: CASSHRGPRNQPQHF. The DNA of the CDR3 is TGTGCCAGTAGTCACAGGGGGCCGCGGAATCAGCCCCAGCATTTT.

A note on this clone: This same CDR3 is encoded by further DNA sequences in the sample. The V gene is TRBV29-1, the J gene TRBJ1-5, with 8 bases identical to TRBD1. J gave up 4 bases and V 6 bases, and 5 bases lay outside the gene matches. The CDR3 runs to 13 residues. Germline CDR1 reads SQVTM; CDR2 reads ANQGSEA. In DNA, the CDR3 is TGCAGCGTGTCACAGGGGGGAAATCAGCCCCAGCATTTT. Its protein is CSVSQGGNQPQHF.